This T cell receptor (beta chain) was found in a study of shared clonotypes between healthy human individuals. Study information: Three plates were used per donor for CD4 naive, three for CD4 memory, two for CD8 naive and one for CD8 memory.

Looked up from germline, CDR1 is SGHRS and CDR2 is YFSETQ. After removal of 4 bases from V and 4 bases from J, the junction contained 3 bases not matched to a gene. This CDR3 comprises 15 residues. Using immunoSEQ multiplex PCR, the repertoire was profiled, and TCRdb retains in-frame clones only, with some absent. The sample consists of 1.5 million to 1.9 million clones, approximately 98% of them appearing once. This clone showed up just once. The antigen remains undetermined. Study findings and constraints: Richness estimates generally favored naive over memory subsets.

HIV-negative, healthy adults without recent acute infections or vaccinations were the donors. The sequencing sample was made of naive CD4+ T cells sorted from blood. Specified subset: CD45RA+ positively selected. The V and J genes are TRBV5-1 and TRBJ2-1, with 12 bases fitting TRBD2. The receptor's source is a man aged 30 to 45 in good health. The CDR3 region is CASSQGTSGYNEQFF. CDR3 DNA sequence: TGCGCCAGCAGCCAAGGGACTAGCGGGTACAATGAGCAGTTCTTC.